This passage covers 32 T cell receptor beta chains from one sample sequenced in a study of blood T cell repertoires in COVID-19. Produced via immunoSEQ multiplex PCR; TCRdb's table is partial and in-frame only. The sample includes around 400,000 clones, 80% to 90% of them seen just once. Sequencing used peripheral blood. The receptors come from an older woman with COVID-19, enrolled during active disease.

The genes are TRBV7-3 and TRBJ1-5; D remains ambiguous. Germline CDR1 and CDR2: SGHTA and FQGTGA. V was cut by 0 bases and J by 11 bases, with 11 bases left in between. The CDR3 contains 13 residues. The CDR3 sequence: CASSLTPGSTQHF. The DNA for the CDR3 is TGTGCCAGCAGCTTAACCCCGGGATCGACCCAGCATTTT.

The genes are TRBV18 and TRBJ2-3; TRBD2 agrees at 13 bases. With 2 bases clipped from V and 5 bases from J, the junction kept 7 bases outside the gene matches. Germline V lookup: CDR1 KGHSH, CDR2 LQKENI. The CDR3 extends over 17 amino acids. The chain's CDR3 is CASSPVGLAGAKDTQYF. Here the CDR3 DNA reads TGTGCCAGCTCACCAGTAGGACTAGCGGGGGCCAAAGATACGCAGTATTTT.

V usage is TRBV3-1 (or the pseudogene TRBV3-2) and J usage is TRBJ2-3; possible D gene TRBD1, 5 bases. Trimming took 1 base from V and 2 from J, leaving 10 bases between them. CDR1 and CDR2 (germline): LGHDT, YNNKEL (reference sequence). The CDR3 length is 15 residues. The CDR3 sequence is CASSQGWGDTDTQYF. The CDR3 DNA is TGTGCCAGCAGCCAAGGGTGGGGCGACACAGATACGCAGTATTTT.

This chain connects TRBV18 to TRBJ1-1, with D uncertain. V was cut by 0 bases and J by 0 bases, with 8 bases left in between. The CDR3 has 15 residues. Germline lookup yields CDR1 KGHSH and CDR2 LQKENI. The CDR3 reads CASSPPLNMNTEAFF. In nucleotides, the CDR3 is TGTGCCAGCTCACCACCGCTGAACATGAACACTGAAGCTTTCTTT.

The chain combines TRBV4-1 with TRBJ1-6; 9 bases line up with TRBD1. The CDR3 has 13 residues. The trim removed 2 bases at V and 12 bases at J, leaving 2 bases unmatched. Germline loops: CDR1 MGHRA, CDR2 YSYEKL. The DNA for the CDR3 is TGCGCCAGCAGCCAACGACAGGGGGGACCCCTCCACTTT. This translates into CASSQRQGGPLHF.

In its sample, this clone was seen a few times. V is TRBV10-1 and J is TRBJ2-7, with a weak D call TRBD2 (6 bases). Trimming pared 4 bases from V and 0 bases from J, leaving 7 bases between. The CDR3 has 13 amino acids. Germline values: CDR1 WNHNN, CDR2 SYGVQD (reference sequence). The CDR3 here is CASSVGGSYEQYF. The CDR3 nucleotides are TGCGCCAGCAGTGTGGGGGGCTCCTACGAGCAGTACTTC.

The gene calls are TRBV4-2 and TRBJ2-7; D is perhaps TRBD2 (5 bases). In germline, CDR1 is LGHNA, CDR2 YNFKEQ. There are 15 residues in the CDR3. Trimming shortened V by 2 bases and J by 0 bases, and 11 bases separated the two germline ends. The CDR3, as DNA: TGTGCCAGCAGCCAACCAGAGGGTTACTCCTACGAGCAGTACTTC. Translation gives CASSQPEGYSYEQYF.

In nucleotides, the CDR3 is TGTGCCAGCAGCCAACATCAAGGACTCCGCTCCTACAATGAGCAGTTCTTC. Translated, it gives CASSQHQGLRSYNEQFF. The V call is TRBV3-1 (or the pseudogene TRBV3-2), the J call TRBJ2-1, with TRBD2 as a possible D gene (5 bases). V was pared by 2 bases and J by 0 bases, with 14 bases between. Germline-derived CDR1 and CDR2 are LGHDT and YNNKEL (reference sequence). The CDR3 is made up of 17 amino acids.

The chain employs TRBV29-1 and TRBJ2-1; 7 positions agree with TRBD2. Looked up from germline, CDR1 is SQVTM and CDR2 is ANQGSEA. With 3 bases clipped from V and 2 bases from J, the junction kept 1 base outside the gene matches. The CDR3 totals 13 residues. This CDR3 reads CSVDGTTYNEQFF. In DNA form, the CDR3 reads TGCAGCGTTGACGGGACTACCTACAATGAGCAGTTCTTC.

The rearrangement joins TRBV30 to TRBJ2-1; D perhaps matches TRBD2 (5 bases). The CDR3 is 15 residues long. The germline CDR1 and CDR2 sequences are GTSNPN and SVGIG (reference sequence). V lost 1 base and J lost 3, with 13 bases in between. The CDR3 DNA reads TGTGCCTGGAGTGGACCCCCGGGGTACTACAATGAGCAGTTCTTC. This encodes CAWSGPPGYYNEQFF. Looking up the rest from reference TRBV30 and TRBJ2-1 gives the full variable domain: SQTIHQWPATLVQPVGSPLSLECTVEGTSNPNLYWYRQAAGRGLQLLFYSVGIGQISSEVPQNLSASRPQDRQFILSSKKLLLSDSGFYLCAWSGPPGYYNEQFFGPGTRLTVL.

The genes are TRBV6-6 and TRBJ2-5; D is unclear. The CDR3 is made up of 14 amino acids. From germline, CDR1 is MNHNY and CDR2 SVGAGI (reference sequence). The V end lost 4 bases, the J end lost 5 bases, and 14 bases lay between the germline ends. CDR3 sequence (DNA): TGTGCCAGCAGTTCAGGCAGGCCGTATGAGACCCAGTACTTC. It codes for CASSSGRPYETQYF.

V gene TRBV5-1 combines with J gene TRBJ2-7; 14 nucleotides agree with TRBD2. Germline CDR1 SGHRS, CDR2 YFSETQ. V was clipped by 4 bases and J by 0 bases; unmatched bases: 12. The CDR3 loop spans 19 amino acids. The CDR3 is CASSRGTSGGQPDSYEQYF. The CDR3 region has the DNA TGCGCCAGCAGCAGAGGGACTAGCGGGGGCCAACCCGACTCCTACGAGCAGTACTTC.

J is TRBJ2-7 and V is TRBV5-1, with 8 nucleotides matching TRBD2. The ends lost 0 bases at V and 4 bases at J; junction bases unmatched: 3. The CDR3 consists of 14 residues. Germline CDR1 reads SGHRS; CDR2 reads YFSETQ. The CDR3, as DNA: TGCGCCAGCAGCTTGGCGGGGGGGCGGTACGAGCAGTACTTC. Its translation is CASSLAGGRYEQYF.

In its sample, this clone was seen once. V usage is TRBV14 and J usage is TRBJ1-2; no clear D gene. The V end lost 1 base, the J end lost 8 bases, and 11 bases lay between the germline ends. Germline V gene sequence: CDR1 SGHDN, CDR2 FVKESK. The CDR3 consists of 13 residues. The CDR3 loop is CASSQGAGIGYTF. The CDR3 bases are TGTGCCAGCAGCCAAGGGGCCGGGATAGGCTACACCTTC.

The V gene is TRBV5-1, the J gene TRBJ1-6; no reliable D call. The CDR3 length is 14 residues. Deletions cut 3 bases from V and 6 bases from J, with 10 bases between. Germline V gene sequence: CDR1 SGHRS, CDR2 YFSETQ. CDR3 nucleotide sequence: TGCGCCAGCAGCTCCGCGGGGATTAATTCACCCCTCCACTTT. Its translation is CASSSAGINSPLHF.

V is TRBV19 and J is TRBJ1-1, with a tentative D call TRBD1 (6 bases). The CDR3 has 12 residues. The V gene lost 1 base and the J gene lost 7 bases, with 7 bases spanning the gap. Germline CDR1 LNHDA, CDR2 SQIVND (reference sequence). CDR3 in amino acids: CASSIGDIEAFF. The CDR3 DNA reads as TGTGCCAGTAGTATAGGGGACATTGAAGCTTTCTTT.

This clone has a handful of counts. CDR3 protein: CASSLGSSGNTIYF. The CDR3 DNA reads as TGTGCCAGCAGCTTAGGGAGCTCTGGAAACACCATATATTTT. The J gene is TRBJ1-3, the V gene TRBV11-2; D is undetermined. The CDR3 contains 14 residues. The germline gives CDR1 SGHAT, CDR2 FQNNGV. V was clipped by 1 base and J by 0 bases, with 4 bases between them.

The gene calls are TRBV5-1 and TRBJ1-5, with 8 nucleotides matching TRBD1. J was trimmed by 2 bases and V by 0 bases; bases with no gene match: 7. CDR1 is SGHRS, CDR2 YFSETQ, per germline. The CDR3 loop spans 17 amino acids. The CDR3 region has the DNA TGCGCCAGCAGCTTGGTCCCGACAGGGGAGGGCAATCAGCCCCAGCATTTT. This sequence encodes CASSLVPTGEGNQPQHF.

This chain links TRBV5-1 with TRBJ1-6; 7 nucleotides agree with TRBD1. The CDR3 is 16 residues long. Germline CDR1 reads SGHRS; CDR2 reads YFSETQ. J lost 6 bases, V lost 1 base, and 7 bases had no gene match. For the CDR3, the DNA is TGCGCCAGCAGCTTGCAATCCGGGACAGTTAATTCACCCCTCCACTTT. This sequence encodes CASSLQSGTVNSPLHF. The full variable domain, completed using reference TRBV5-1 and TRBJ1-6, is KAGVTQTPRYLIKTRGQQVTLSCSPISGHRSVSWYQQTPGQGLQFLFEYFSETQRNKGNFPGRFSGRQFSNSRSEMNVSTLELGDSALYLCASSLQSGTVNSPLHFGNGTRLTVT.

CDR3 sequence: CASSFGENQPQHF. The CDR3 DNA reads TGTGCCAGCAGCTTCGGTGAGAACCAGCCCCAGCATTTT. The rearrangement uses TRBV7-6 and TRBJ1-5, with unresolved D. CDR3 size: 13 residues. Deletions cut 3 bases from V and 7 bases from J, with 10 bases between. Per the germline V gene, CDR1 is SGHVS and CDR2 is FNYEAQ.

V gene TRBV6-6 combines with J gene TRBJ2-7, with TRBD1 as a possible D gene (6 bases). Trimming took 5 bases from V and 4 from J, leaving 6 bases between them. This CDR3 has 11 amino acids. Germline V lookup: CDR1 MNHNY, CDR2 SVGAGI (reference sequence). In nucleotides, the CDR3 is TGTGCCAGCAGTAGGGGGTACGAGCAGTACTTC. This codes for CASSRGYEQYF.

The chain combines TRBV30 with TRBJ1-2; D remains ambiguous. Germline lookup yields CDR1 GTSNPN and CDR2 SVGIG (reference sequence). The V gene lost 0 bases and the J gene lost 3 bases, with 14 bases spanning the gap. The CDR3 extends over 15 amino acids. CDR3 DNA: TGTGCCTGGAGTGTAGGAGGCCTGTTCGACTATGGCTACACCTTC. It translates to CAWSVGGLFDYGYTF.

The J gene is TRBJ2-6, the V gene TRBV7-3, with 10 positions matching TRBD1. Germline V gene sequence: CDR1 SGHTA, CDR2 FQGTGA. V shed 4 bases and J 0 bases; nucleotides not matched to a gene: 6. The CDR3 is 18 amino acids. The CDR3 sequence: CASSSLGQGSSGANVLTF. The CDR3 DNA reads TGTGCCAGCAGCTCCCTGGGACAGGGGAGCTCTGGGGCCAACGTCCTGACTTTC.

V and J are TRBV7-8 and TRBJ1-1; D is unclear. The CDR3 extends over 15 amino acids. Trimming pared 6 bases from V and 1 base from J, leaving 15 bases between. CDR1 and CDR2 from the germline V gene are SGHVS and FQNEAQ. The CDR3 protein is CASRDQEIPNTEAFF. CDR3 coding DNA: TGTGCCAGCAGAGATCAGGAAATTCCGAACACTGAAGCTTTCTTT.

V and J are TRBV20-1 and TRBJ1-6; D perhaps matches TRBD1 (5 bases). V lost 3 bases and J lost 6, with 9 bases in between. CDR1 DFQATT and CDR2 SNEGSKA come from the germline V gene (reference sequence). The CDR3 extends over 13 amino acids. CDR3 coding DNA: TGCAGTGCTAGTCGGGACTCTAATTCACCCCTCCACTTT. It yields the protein CSASRDSNSPLHF.

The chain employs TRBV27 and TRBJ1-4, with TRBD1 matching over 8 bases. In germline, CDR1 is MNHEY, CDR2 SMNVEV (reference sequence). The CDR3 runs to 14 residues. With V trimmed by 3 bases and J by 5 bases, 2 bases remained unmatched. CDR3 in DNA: TGTGCCAGCAGTTTTGACAGGGGAAATGAAAAACTGTTTTTT. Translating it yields CASSFDRGNEKLFF.

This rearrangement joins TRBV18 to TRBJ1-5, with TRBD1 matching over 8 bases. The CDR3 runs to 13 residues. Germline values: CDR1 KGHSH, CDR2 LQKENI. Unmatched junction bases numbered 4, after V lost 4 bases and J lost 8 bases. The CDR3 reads CASSRTGLEPQHF. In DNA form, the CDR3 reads TGTGCCAGCTCACGGACAGGGCTGGAGCCCCAGCATTTT.

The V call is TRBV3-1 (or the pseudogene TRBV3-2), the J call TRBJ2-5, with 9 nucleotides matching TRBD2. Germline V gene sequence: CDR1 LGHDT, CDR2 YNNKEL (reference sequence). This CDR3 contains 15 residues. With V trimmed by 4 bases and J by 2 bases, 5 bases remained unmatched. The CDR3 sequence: CASSPGLAVQETQYF. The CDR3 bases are TGTGCCAGCAGCCCGGGACTAGCAGTTCAAGAGACCCAGTACTTC.

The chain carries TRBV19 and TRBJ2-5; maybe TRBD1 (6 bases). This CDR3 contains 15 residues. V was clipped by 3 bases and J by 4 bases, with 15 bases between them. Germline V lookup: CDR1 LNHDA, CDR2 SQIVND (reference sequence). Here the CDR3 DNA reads TGTGCCAGTAGTATCAGGGGAGTCGGGCGAGAGACCCAGTACTTC. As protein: CASSIRGVGRETQYF.

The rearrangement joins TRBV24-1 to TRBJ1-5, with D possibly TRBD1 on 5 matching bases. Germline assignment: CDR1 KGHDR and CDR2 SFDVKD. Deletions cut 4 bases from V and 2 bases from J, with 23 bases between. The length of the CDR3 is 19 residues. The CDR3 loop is CATSDSASGGEGRNQPQHF. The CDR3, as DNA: TGTGCCACCAGTGACTCGGCCTCGGGGGGTGAGGGTCGCAATCAGCCCCAGCATTTT.

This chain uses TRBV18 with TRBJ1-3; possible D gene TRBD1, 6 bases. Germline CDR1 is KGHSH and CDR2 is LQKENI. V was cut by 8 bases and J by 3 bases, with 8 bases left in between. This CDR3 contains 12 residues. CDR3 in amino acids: CASAGVGNTIYF. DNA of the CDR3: TGTGCCAGCGCAGGGGTTGGAAACACCATATATTTT.

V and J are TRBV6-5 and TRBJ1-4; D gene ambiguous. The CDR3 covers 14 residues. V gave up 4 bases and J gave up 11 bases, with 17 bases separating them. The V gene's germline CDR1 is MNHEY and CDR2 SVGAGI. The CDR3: CASSFLRGREKLFF. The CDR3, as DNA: TGTGCCAGCAGTTTCCTCCGCGGGCGTGAGAAACTGTTTTTT.